Described below is a single TCR beta chain sequence and its context. Germline V lookup: CDR1 SEHNR, CDR2 FQNEAQ (reference sequence). This CDR3 contains 15 residues. V gave up 8 bases and J gave up 2 bases, with 17 bases separating them. Measured with immunoSEQ multiplex PCR; TCRdb has only the in-frame clones, and not every one. The sample records approximately 190,000 clones, approximately 86% being singletons. Participant-given clinical history determined each cohort assignment. The data stem from a study of blood T cell repertoires in COVID-19. Background on the study: Spain, Italy and the United States supplied samples that represented acute and convalescent COVID-19.

The origin of this receptor is a woman aged 40 to 49 in a cohort exposed to, infected with or recovered from COVID-19 (not recorded which). The rearrangement joins TRBV7-9 to TRBJ2-3; D perhaps matches TRBD1 (6 bases). The sample taken for sequencing was PBMCs or T cells enriched from blood (not recorded which). Written as DNA, the CDR3 is TGTGCCAGCCCGCCGACAGGAACTTCCACAGATACGCAGTATTTT. This translates into CASPPTGTSTDTQYF. Supplemented by reference TRBV7-9 and TRBJ2-3, the full variable domain reads DTGVSQNPRHKITKRGQNVTFRCDPISEHNRLYWYRQTLGQGPEFLTYFQNEAQLEKSRLLSDRFSAERPKGSFSTLEIQRTEQGDSAMYLCASPPTGTSTDTQYFGPGTRLTVL.